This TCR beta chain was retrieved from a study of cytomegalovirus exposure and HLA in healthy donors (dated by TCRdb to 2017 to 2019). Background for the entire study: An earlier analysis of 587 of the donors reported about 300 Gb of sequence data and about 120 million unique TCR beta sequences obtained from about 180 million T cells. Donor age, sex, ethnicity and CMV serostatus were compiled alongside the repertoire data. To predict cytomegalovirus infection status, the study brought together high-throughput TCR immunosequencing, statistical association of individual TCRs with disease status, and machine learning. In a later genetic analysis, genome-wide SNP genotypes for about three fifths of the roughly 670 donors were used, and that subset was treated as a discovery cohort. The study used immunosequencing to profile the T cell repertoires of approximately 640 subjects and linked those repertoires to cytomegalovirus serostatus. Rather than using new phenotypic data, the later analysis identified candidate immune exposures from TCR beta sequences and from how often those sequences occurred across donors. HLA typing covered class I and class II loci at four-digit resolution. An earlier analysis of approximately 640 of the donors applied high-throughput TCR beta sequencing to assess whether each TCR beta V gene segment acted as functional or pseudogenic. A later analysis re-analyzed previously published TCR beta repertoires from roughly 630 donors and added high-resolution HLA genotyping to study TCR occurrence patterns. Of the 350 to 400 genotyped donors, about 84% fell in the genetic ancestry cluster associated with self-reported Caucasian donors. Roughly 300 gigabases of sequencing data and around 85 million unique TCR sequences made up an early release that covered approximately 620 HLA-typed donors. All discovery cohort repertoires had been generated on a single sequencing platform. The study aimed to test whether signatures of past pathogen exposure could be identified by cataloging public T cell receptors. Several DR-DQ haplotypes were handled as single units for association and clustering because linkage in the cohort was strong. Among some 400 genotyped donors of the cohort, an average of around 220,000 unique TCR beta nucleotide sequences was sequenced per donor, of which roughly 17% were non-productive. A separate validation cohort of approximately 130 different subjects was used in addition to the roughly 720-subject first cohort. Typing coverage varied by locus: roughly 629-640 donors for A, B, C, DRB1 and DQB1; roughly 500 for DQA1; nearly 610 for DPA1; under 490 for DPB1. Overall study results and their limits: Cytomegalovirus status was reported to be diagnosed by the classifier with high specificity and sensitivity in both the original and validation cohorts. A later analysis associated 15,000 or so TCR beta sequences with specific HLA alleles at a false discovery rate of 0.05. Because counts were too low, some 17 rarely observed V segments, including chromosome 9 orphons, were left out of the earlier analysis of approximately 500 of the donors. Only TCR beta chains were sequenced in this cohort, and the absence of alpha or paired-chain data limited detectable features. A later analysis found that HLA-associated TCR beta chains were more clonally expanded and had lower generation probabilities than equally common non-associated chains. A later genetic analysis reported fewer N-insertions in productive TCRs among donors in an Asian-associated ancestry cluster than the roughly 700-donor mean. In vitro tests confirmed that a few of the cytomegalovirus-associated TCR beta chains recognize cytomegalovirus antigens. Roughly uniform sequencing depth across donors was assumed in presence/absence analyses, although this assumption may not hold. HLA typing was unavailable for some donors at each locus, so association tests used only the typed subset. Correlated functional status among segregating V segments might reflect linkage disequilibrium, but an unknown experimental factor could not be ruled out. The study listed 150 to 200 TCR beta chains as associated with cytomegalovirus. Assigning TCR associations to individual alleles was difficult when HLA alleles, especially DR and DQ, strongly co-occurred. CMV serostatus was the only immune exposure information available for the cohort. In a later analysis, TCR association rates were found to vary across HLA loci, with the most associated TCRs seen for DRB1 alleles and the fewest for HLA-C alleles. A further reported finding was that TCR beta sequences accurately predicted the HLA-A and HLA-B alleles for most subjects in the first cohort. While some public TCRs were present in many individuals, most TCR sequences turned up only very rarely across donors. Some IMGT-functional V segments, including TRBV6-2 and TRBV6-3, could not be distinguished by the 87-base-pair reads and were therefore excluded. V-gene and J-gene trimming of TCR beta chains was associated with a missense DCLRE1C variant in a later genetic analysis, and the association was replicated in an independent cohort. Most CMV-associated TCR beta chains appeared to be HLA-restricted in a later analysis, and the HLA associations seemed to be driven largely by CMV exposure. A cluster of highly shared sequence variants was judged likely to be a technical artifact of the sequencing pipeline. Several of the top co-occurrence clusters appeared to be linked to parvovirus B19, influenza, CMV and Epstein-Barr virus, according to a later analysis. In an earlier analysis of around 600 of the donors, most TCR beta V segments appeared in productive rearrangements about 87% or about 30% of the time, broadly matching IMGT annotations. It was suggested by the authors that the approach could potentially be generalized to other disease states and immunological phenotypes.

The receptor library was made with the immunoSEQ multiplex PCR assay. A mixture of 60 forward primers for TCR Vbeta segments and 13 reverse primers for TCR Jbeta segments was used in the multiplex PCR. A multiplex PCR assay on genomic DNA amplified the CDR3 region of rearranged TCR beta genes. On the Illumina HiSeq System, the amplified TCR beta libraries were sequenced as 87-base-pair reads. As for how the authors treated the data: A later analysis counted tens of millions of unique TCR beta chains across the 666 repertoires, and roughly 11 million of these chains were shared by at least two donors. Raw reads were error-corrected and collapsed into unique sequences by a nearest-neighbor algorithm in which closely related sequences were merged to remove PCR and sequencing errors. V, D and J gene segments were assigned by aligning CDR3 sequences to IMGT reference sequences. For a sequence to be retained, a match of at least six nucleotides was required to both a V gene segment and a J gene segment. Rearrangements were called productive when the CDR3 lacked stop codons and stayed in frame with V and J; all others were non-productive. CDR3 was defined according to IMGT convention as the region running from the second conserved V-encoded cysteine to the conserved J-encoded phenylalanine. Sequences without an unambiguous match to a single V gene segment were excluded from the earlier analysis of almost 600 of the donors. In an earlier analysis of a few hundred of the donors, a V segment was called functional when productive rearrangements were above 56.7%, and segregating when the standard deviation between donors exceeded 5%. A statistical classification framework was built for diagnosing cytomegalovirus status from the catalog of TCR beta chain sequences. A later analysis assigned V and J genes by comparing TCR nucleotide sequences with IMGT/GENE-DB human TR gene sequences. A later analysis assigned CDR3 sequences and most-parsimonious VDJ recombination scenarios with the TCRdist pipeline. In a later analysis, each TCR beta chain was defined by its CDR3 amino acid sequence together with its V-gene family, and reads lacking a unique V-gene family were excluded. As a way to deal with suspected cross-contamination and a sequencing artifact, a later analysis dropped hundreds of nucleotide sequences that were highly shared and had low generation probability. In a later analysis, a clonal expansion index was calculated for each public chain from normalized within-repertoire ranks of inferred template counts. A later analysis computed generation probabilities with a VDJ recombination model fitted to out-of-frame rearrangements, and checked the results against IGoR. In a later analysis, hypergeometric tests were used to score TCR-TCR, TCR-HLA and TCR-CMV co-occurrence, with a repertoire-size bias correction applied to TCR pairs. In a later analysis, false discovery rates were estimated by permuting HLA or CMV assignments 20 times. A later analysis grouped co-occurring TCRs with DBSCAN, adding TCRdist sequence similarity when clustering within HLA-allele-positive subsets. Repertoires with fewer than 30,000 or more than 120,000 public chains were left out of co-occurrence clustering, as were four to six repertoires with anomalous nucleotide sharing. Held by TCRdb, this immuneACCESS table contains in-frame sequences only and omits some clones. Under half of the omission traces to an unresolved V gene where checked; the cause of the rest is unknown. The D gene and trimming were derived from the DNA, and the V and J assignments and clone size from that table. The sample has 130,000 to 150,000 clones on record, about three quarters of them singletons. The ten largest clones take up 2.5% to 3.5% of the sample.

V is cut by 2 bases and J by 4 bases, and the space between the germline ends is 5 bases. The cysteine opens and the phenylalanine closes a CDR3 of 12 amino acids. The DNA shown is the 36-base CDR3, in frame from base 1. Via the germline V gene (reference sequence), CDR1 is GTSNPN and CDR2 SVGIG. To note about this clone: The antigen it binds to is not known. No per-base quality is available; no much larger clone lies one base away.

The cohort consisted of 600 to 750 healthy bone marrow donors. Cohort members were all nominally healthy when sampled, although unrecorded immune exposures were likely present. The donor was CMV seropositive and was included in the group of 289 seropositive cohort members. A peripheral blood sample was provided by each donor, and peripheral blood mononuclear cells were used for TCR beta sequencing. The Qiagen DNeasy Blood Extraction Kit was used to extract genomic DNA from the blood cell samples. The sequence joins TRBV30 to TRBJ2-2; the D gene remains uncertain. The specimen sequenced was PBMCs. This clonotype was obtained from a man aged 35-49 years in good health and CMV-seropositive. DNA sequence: TGTGCCTGGAGTAGGAGCACCGGGGAGCTGTTTTTT. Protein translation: CAWSRSTGELFF.